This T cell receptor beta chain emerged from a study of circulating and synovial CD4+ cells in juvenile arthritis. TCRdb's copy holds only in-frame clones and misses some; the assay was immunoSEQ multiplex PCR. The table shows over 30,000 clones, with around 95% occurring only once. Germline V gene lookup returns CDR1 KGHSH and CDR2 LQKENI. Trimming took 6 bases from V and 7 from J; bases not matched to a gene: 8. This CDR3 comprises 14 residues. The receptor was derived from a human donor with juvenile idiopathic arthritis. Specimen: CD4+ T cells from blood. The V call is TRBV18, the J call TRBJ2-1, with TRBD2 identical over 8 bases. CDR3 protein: CASSGGGPQNEQFF. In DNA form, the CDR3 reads TGTGCCAGCTCGGGCGGGGGGCCGCAGAATGAGCAGTTCTTC.